Listed below are T cell receptor beta chains from one sample, sequenced in a study of cytomegalovirus exposure and HLA in healthy donors. Profiled with immunoSEQ multiplex PCR; TCRdb holds only in-frame clones, not every one. The data show around 150,000 clones, over 75% seen once. The sequencing sample was made of PBMCs. The receptors were sampled from a man aged 25 to 40 in good health and CMV-seronegative. Each CDR3 is given with its conserved first and last residue. D genes are given only for firm matches. Clone size is shown for a subset of rows, as once, few, many or a class of expanded clone.

few	TRBJ1-2	NA	TRBV2	TGTGCCAGCAGTAATAGGAACACAGCTGGCTATGGCTACACCTTC	CASSNRNTAGYGYTF
NA	TRBJ2-1	TRBD1	TRBV2	TGTGCCAGCAGGCAAAGGACAGGGAATGAGCAGTTCTTC	CASRQRTGNEQFF
NA	TRBJ1-2	NA	TRBV10-3	TGTGCCATCAGTGAGTCACTAGTTGGGAGCAACTATGGCTACACCTTC	CAISESLVGSNYGYTF
NA	TRBJ2-7	NA	TRBV7-9	TGTGCCAGCAGCTACACGGGTTACGAGCAGTACTTC	CASSYTGYEQYF
NA	TRBJ1-4	TRBD1	TRBV28	TGTGCCAGCAGTCGGACAGGGGTTATGCTTGTCACCAATGAAAAACTGTTTTTT	CASSRTGVMLVTNEKLFF
once	TRBJ2-7	NA	TRBV4-1	TGCGCCAGCAGCCAAGATACGGCTAGTATCGACGAGCAGTACTTC	CASSQDTASIDEQYF
NA	TRBJ1-5	NA	TRBV5-4	TGTGCCAGCAGCTTCCAGGGGACAAATCAGCCCCAGCATTTT	CASSFQGTNQPQHF
NA	TRBJ1-2	NA	TRBV28	TGTGCCAGCAGGACAGACTATGGCTACACCTTC	CASRTDYGYTF
NA	TRBJ2-2	TRBD1	TRBV5-1	TGCGCCAGCAGCTTGCTCGACAGGGGGTCAGGGGCCGGGGAGCTGTTTTTT	CASSLLDRGSGAGELFF
NA	TRBJ2-3	TRBD2	TRBV5-6	TGTGCCAGCAGCTTAGTGGGGACTACCACAACAGATACGCAGTATTTT	CASSLVGTTTTDTQYF
NA	TRBJ2-1	NA	TRBV27	TGTGCCAGCAGTAAACAGGGTGGGAATGAGCAGTTCTTC	CASSKQGGNEQFF
NA	TRBJ2-7	TRBD1	TRBV27	TGTGCCAGCAGGCGGACAGGGGGCAACTACGAGCAGTACTTC	CASRRTGGNYEQYF
NA	TRBJ2-1	NA	TRBV29-1	TGCAGCGTTGCCCCCCAGAAAACCTACAATGAGCAGTTCTTC	CSVAPQKTYNEQFF
NA	TRBJ1-6	TRBD1	TRBV5-6	TGTGCCAGCAGCGGGGACAGGAGCTCCTATAATTCACCCCTCCACTTT	CASSGDRSSYNSPLHF
NA	TRBJ2-7	NA	TRBV4-1	TGCGCCAGCAGCCAAGTAGCGGAGCCGAGATTCTACGAGCAGTACTTC	CASSQVAEPRFYEQYF
NA	TRBJ2-3	TRBD2	TRBV7-2	TGTGCCAGCCGCCCCGTGACTAGCGGGAGGGACACAGATACGCAGTATTTT	CASRPVTSGRDTDTQYF
NA	TRBJ2-2	TRBD1	TRBV19	TGTGCCAGTAGTCTCGCAGGGGGCACCGGGGAGCTGTTTTTT	CASSLAGGTGELFF
few	TRBJ2-1	TRBD1	TRBV27	TGTGCCAGCAGTTTTTCGGGACAGGGAATTGGTGAGCAGTTCTTC	CASSFSGQGIGEQFF
NA	TRBJ1-4	TRBD1	TRBV10-2	TGCGCCAGCAGTGTAATGACAGGGGGCGGACGGCGGAATGAAAAACTGTTTTTT	CASSVMTGGGRRNEKLFF
NA	TRBJ2-3	NA	TRBV5-4	TGTGCCAGCAGCTTGGATCCCCTCAGCGGACCCCGCACAGATACGCAGTATTTT	CASSLDPLSGPRTDTQYF
few	TRBJ2-1	TRBD2	TRBV27	TGTGCCAGCAACCGAGCGGGGAGCTCCTACAATGAGCAGTTCTTC	CASNRAGSSYNEQFF
NA	TRBJ1-1	NA	TRBV7-6	TGTGCCAGCAGCTCCCCTAGCCAAGGTAACACTGAAGCTTTCTTT	CASSSPSQGNTEAFF
few	TRBJ1-1	NA	TRBV14	TGTGCCAGCAGCCAAGTGAGTGCGGGGCGGGCTTTCTTT	CASSQVSAGRAFF
NA	TRBJ1-1	NA	TRBV2	TGTGCCAGCAGTGAAGAACTCCCCACTGAAGCTTTCTTT	CASSEELPTEAFF
NA	TRBJ1-3	NA	TRBV10-3	TGTGCCATCAGTGATAGGGGCGACTCTGGAAACACCATATATTTT	CAISDRGDSGNTIYF
NA	TRBJ1-5	TRBD1	TRBV27	TGTGCCAGCAGTCCTGGACAGGACCTTTATAGCAATCAGCCCCAGCATTTT	CASSPGQDLYSNQPQHF
once	TRBJ2-7	NA	TRBV7-6	TGTGCCAGCAGCCCGTCGGGACACCCCTCCTACGAGCAGTACTTC	CASSPSGHPSYEQYF